The 20 T cell receptor delta chains below come from one sample, sequenced in a study of γδ T cells in repeated Plasmodium falciparum infection. Gammadelta T cells were flow-sorted from PBMC into Vgamma9/Vdelta2+ and Vdelta2-negative populations for bulk analysis. TCRdb reprocessed the multiplex PCR reads using CATT. The sample has tens of thousands of delta-chain clones, over 0.75% seen once. Specimen: gamma-delta T cells from blood. Receptors originate from a pool of human donors (malaria-infected and uninfected, not separated).

Ten or more counts support this clone. TCRdb pairs this DNA with a much larger clone's protein that differs at residue 19, likely a read error; the protein shown was translated from the DNA. This chain links TRDV2 with TRDJ1; 9 nucleotides match TRDD3. The germline CDR1 and CDR2 sequences are GEAIGNYY and EKD. CDR3 size: 21 residues. The chain's CDR3 is CACDTLKSGDTGLIHTDKPIF. Written as DNA, the CDR3 is TGTGCCTGTGACACCTTAAAATCGGGGGATACTGGCCTCATACACACCGATAAACCCATCTTT.

In its sample, this clone was seen many times. Translating this DNA gives a protein that differs at residue 6 from the TCRdb one, which belongs to a much larger clone; a read error is likely, and the protein shown is this translation. This chain links TRDV2 with TRDJ1, with 8 bases identical to TRDD3. TCRdb offers no J gene call, so here the DNA was matched to germline to obtain one. There are 20 residues in the CDR3. Unmatched junction bases numbered 17, after V lost 0 bases and J lost 0 bases. The V gene's germline CDR1 is GEAIGNYY and CDR2 EKD. Here the CDR3 reads CACDTGDRLTGGPHTDKLIF. The DNA for the CDR3 is TGTGCCTGTGACACCGGAGACAGGTTGACTGGGGGTCCACACACCGATAAACTCATCTTT.

Many counts were recorded for this clone. The V gene is TRDV2, the J gene TRDJ1; D could derive from TRDD2 or TRDD3 (6 bases each). The CDR3 has 17 amino acids. V was shortened by 3 bases and J by 3 bases, with 22 bases between the two germline ends. Germline assignment: CDR1 GEAIGNYY and CDR2 EKD. CDR3: CACDPLPGGGIADKLIF. DNA of the CDR3: TGTGCCTGTGACCCCCTTCCGGGTGGAGGGATAGCCGATAAACTCATCTTT.

There are many counts of this clone. The V gene is TRDV1, the J gene TRDJ1; 12 bases map to TRDD3. In the absence of a J gene in TCRdb, the DNA was matched to germline to assign it here. This CDR3 spans 22 amino acids. Germline trimming cut 0 bases from V and 0 bases from J; bases unmatched to any gene: 17. CDR1 and CDR2 (germline): TSWWSYY, QGS. The CDR3 here is CALGELSASYTGGYPYTDKLIF. The CDR3 DNA sequence: TGTGCTCTTGGGGAACTTTCGGCGTCCTACACTGGGGGATACCCGTACACCGATAAACTCATCTTT.

As regards this clone: Given a far larger clone just one base away, this is likely a sequencing read error. The identical CDR3 is also encoded by other nucleotide sequences in the sample. The gene calls are TRDV1 and TRDJ1; 7 nucleotides match TRDD3. This CDR3 has 14 amino acids. The germline gives CDR1 TSWWSYY, CDR2 QGS. CDR3 DNA: TGTGCCCTTGTCTGGGGGGCGCACACCGATAAACTCATCTTT. This encodes CALVWGAHTDKLIF.

This clone was found a few times. A much bigger clone sits one base away, suggesting this may be a read error. The chain's CDR3 is CALGEFHIDTGGDLELIF. In DNA, the CDR3 is TGTGCTCTTGGGGAATTTCATATTGATACGGGGGGAGATTTGGAACTCATCTTT. V usage is TRDV1 and J usage is TRDJ1, with a weak D call TRDD3 (6 bases). Trimming removed 2 bases at V and 9 bases at J, with 28 bases between. The CDR3 runs 18 residues. Looked up from germline, CDR1 is TSWWSYY and CDR2 is QGS.

Concerning this clone: The protein TCRdb gives is from a much larger clone and does not agree with this DNA's translation at residue 15, likely a read error; the protein shown here comes from the DNA. No J gene was called, and the V gene is TRDV2; whether TRDD3, the table's D call, matches the DNA was not checked. The germline V gene has CDR1 GEAIGNYY and CDR2 EKD. The CDR3 is 17 residues long. CDR3 sequence: CACDSTGGSWDTRQVFF. CDR3 DNA sequence: TGTGCCTGTGACAGTACTGGGGGATCCTGGGACACCCGACAGGTGTTTTTC.

The table lists this clone with a few counts. This likely stems from a read error, as it lies one base from a far larger clone. Other DNA sequences from this sample encode an identical CDR3 as well. No J gene was named, though the V gene is TRDV1; whether TRDD3, the table's D call, matches the DNA was not checked. The CDR3 runs to 19 residues. Germline CDR1 is TSWWSYY and CDR2 is QGS. CDR3 amino acids: CALGERILLYWGIQGELIF. In DNA form, the CDR3 reads TGTGCTCTTGGGGAACGTATCCTTTTGTACTGGGGGATACAGGGAGAGCTCATCTTT.

This clone was seen at least ten times. Since a far larger clone is one base different, this is likely a read error. At the DNA level, this CDR3 is encoded by other sequences in the same sample as well. The chain has TRDV2 and TRDJ1, with a tentative D call TRDD3 (5 bases). In the absence of a J gene in TCRdb, the DNA was matched to germline to assign it here. This CDR3 region has 16 residues. Germline V CDR1 and CDR2: GEAIGNYY, EKD. V was shortened by 0 bases and J by 5 bases, with 18 bases between the two germline ends. The CDR3 DNA follows: TGTGCCTGTGACACCGTCGACGGGGGCAGGGCGGATAAACTCATCTTT. Its protein is CACDTVDGGRADKLIF.

In its sample, this clone was seen a few times. It is likely a read error: a sequence one base away is far more abundant. The sample has other DNA sequences that encode this CDR3 too. The CDR3 sequence is CACDTGMGDTDKLIF. In nucleotides, the CDR3 is TGTGCCTGTGACACGGGGATGGGGGATACCGATAAACTCATCTTT. The chain couples TRDV2 to TRDJ1; 8 bases are shared with TRDD3. TCRdb carries no J gene annotation; the J gene was assigned here by matching the DNA with germline. Germline CDR1 is GEAIGNYY and CDR2 is EKD. The CDR3 spans 15 residues. The ends lost 1 base at V and 2 bases at J; junction bases unmatched: 5.

The sample holds a few counts of this clone. Translating this DNA gives a protein that differs at residue 3 from the TCRdb one, which belongs to a much larger clone; a read error is likely, and the protein shown is this translation. The chain recombines TRDV2 with TRDJ1, with 9 bases that match TRDD3. Because TCRdb records no J gene, it was assigned here through a match of the DNA to germline. Germline V gene sequence: CDR1 GEAIGNYY, CDR2 EKD. The CDR3 is 20 residues long. CDR3 loop: CARDPGGYDWGTGYTDKLIF. DNA for the CDR3: TGTGCCCGTGACCCCGGAGGCTACGACTGGGGGACCGGGTACACCGATAAACTCATCTTT.

As concerns this clone: The protein that TCRdb holds for this DNA derives from a much larger clone and differs from the translated DNA at residue 14, which likely indicates a read error; the protein shown here is translated from the DNA. The V gene is TRDV2, the J gene TRDJ3; possibly TRDD3 for D (5 bases). The J gene, left out of TCRdb, was set here by checking the DNA against germline. From germline, CDR1 is GEAIGNYY and CDR2 EKD. The V end was cut by 3 bases, the J end by 0 bases, with 38 bases between. The length of the CDR3 is 26 residues. CDR3 nucleotide sequence: TGTGCCTGTGACCCGTTCCCCCTAGGGTACCAGGGAACTGAGGGATCAAGCTCCTGGGACACCCGACAGATGTTTTTC. Translating it yields CACDPFPLGYQGTEGSSSWDTRQMFF.

About this clone: For this DNA, TCRdb reports the protein of a much larger clone, which diverges at residue 7, most likely from a read error; the protein presented here is translated directly from the DNA. The chain links TRDV2 to TRDJ1, with D perhaps matching TRDD3 (5 bases). The J gene was missing in TCRdb and was found by matching the end of the DNA to germline. CDR1 is GEAIGNYY and CDR2 is EKD in the germline V gene. With 3 bases removed from V and 2 bases from J, the gap between germline ends came to 18 bases. The CDR3 runs 16 residues. The CDR3 loop is CACDGLEDSGTDKLIF. The CDR3, as DNA: TGTGCCTGTGACGGACTGGAGGATAGCGGAACCGATAAACTCATCTTT.

On this clone itself: This DNA translates differently at residue 16 from the TCRdb protein, which is that of a much larger clone; a read error is likely, and the protein shown is the DNA's own translation. The chain is built from TRDV1 and TRDJ1, with 12 bases aligning to TRDD3. The J gene, absent from TCRdb, was called here by matching the DNA to germline. The length of the CDR3 is 26 residues. Germline V gene lookup returns CDR1 TSWWSYY and CDR2 QGS. After removal of 4 bases from V and 3 bases from J, the junction contained 36 bases not matched to a gene. The CDR3, as DNA: TGTGCTCTTGGGGTTGTATTAATTCCTACCCCCCTCGCTGATCGTCCACTGGGGGATACACCCGATAAACTCATCTTT. This gives the protein CALGVVLIPTPLADRPLGDTPDKLIF.

This clone has a handful of counts. TCRdb's listed protein matches a much larger clone and diverges from this DNA's translation at residue 7, likely through a read error; the protein shown comes from the DNA. The chain uses TRDV1 and TRDJ1; 8 bases match TRDD3. The CDR3 sequence is 16 residues long. V dropped 0 bases and J dropped 8; count of bases not matched to a gene: 11. Germline CDR1 is TSWWSYY and CDR2 is QGS. The chain's CDR3 is CALGELQTWGSTKLIF. CDR3 bases: TGTGCTCTTGGGGAACTTCAGACCTGGGGGAGTACAAAACTCATCTTT.

This clone was recorded a few times. TCRdb assigns this DNA the protein of a much larger clone, which departs from its translation at residue 8; this likely reflects a read error, and the protein shown comes from translating the DNA. The genes are TRDV1 and TRDJ1, with TRDD3 identical over 9 bases. The J gene was not available in TCRdb and was assigned here by matching the DNA to germline segments. There are 23 residues in the CDR3. CDR1 is TSWWSYY and CDR2 is QGS in the germline V gene. Unmatched junction bases numbered 24, after V lost 1 base and J lost 0 bases. The CDR3 bases are TGTGCTCTTGGGGAACCTGAAGCTCCTAACCGTCTGGGGGATCCGGGGTACACCGATAAACTCATCTTT. It yields the protein CALGEPEAPNRLGDPGYTDKLIF.

This clone turned up a few times. A read error is the likely source, as a far larger clone sits one nucleotide away. Other DNA sequences in the same sample also yield this CDR3. This rearrangement joins TRDV1 to TRDJ1; 9 nucleotides match TRDD3. Germline matching of the DNA provided the J gene here, since TCRdb leaves it blank. V was pared by 1 base and J by 3 bases, with 33 bases of the junction left unmatched. The germline gives CDR1 TSWWSYY, CDR2 QGS. The length of the CDR3 is 25 residues. The CDR3: CALGEPQLPQVDCTGGPRGADKLIF. For the CDR3, the DNA is TGTGCTCTTGGGGAACCTCAACTTCCTCAAGTCGACTGTACTGGGGGACCACGGGGCGCCGATAAACTCATCTTT.

This clone was detected only a few times. Only one base separates this from a far larger clonotype, so it likely reflects a read error. The same CDR3 arises from other DNA sequences in this sample as well. This chain uses TRDV2 with TRDJ1; the match to TRDD3 covers 10 bases. The J gene, not given by TCRdb, was assigned here from a germline match of the nucleotide sequence. Trimming cost V 7 bases and J 0 bases; bases outside gene matches: 22. Germline loops: CDR1 GEAIGNYY, CDR2 EKD. The length of the CDR3 is 20 residues. This CDR3 is CACDLLNPRTGGSNTDKLIF. CDR3 DNA: TGTGCCTGCGACCTACTCAACCCTCGTACTGGGGGATCAAACACCGATAAACTCATCTTT.

To note about this clone: This is likely an artifact of a read error, given a far larger clone one base away. Other nucleotide sequences in the sample specify the same CDR3. The J gene is TRDJ1, the V gene TRDV2; D is perhaps TRDD3 (5 bases). The CDR3 runs to 15 residues. Germline V CDR1 and CDR2: GEAIGNYY, EKD. V shed 1 base and J shed 0 bases, with 11 bases lying between them. The CDR3 DNA is TGTGCCTGTGACACGGGGGGCCGGCACACCGATAAACTCATCTTT. Its translation: CACDTGGRHTDKLIF.

On this clone: Since a far larger clone is one base different, this is likely a read error. The sample contains more than one DNA sequence encoding this CDR3. This sequence joins TRDV1 and TRDJ1, with 12 bases aligning to TRDD3. The J gene, absent from TCRdb, was called here by matching the DNA to germline. The CDR3 is 24 amino acids. Germline V gene data show CDR1 as TSWWSYY and CDR2 as QGS. The CDR3 DNA follows: TGTGCCCTTGGGGAACCCACCTTTTTCTGTCCTAACTGGGGGATACCCTGCTACACCGATAAACTCATCTTT. As protein: CALGEPTFFCPNWGIPCYTDKLIF.